These 25 T cell receptor beta chains share one sample of origin, sequenced in a study of T-cell reconstitution after alpha-beta-depleted transplantation in children. The library targeted TCRbeta and was prepared with unique molecular identifiers. TCRdb redid the calling of the PCR reads with MiXCR, one entry per CDR3 protein. The table records 300,000 or so distinct CDR3 sequences, 23% of them present only once. This specimen consisted of PBMCs, mostly from graft donor cells, obtained 180 days after TCRalphabeta/CD19-depleted stem cell transplant. Receptor source: a male patient younger than 18 who had a stem cell transplant for acute lymphoblastic leukemia, so the T cells may come from the graft donor.

This chain joins TRBV5-1 and TRBJ1-3; 10 bases map to TRBD1. This CDR3 is built from 16 residues. Germline V gene lookup returns CDR1 SGHRS and CDR2 YFSETQ. The junction had 11 bases not matched to a gene; V was cut back by 9 bases and J by 2 bases. Here the CDR3 reads CATRRGDRGPGNTIYF. In DNA, the CDR3 is TGCGCCACTCGGCGTGGGGACAGGGGCCCTGGAAACACCATATATTTT. Complete variable domain (other parts from reference TRBV5-1 and TRBJ1-3): KAGVTQTPRYLIKTRGQQVTLSCSPISGHRSVSWYQQTPGQGLQFLFEYFSETQRNKGNFPGRFSGRQFSNSRSEMNVSTLELGDSALYLCATRRGDRGPGNTIYFGEGSWLTVV.

The J gene is TRBJ2-7, the V gene TRBV12-3 or TRBV12-4; 11 bases are shared with TRBD2. V shed 3 bases and J 1 base; nucleotides not matched to a gene: 8. The CDR3 has 17 residues. CDR3 loop: CASSFGVGLAASYEQYF. The DNA for the CDR3 is TGTGCCAGCAGTTTCGGCGTGGGACTAGCGGCATCCTACGAGCAGTACTTC.

This clonotype was detected only a few times. The rearrangement uses TRBV7-9 and TRBJ2-1; D is uncertain. V was shortened by 4 bases and J by 7 bases, with 17 bases between the two germline ends. In germline, CDR1 is SEHNR, CDR2 FQNEAQ (reference sequence). The CDR3 runs to 15 residues. The CDR3 reads CASSSIGLGRNEQFF. The CDR3 DNA reads as TGTGCCAGCAGCTCCATTGGGCTAGGCCGTAATGAGCAGTTCTTC.

This clonotype was seen a handful of times. This chain joins TRBV6-6 and TRBJ1-4, with D perhaps matching TRBD1 (5 bases). CDR1 MNHNY and CDR2 SVGAGI come from the germline V gene (reference sequence). The CDR3 covers 11 residues. Trimming shortened V by 6 bases and J by 8 bases, and 7 bases separated the two germline ends. CDR3 protein: CASSPGEKLFF. As DNA, the CDR3 is TGTGCCAGCAGCCCAGGGGAAAAACTGTTTTTT.

V and J are TRBV7-9 and TRBJ2-1; D ambiguous. This CDR3 comprises 15 residues. V lost 1 base, J lost 5 bases, and 12 bases lay in between. CDR1 and CDR2 (germline): SEHNR, FQNEAQ (reference sequence). CDR3 sequence reads: CASSLGPRYDNEQFF. The CDR3 bases are TGTGCCAGCAGCTTAGGACCTCGGTACGACAATGAGCAGTTCTTC.

This clonotype was observed a few times. This chain's CDR3 is CASSAPERGTTEAFF. In nucleotides, the CDR3 is TGTGCCAGCAGCGCGCCAGAGAGGGGAACCACTGAAGCTTTCTTT. The chain is built from TRBV7-9 and TRBJ1-1, with D perhaps matching TRBD1 (5 bases). CDR1 and CDR2 from the germline V gene are SEHNR and FQNEAQ (reference sequence). Trimming stripped 5 bases from V and 4 bases from J, with 17 bases between. The CDR3 runs 15 residues.

This clonotype was detected a few times. The chain combines TRBV5-1 with TRBJ2-7, with D maybe TRBD1 (5 bases). The V end lost 4 bases, the J end lost 2 bases, and 19 bases lay between the germline ends. This CDR3 comprises 16 residues. Germline V gene data show CDR1 as SGHRS and CDR2 as YFSETQ. In DNA form, the CDR3 reads TGCGCCAGCAGCCCTGGACATAAGAGTTCGACCTACGAGCAGTACTTC. Protein product: CASSPGHKSSTYEQYF.

V usage is TRBV12-3 or TRBV12-4 and J usage is TRBJ2-2; D remains unclear. V was pared by 8 bases and J by 3 bases, with 10 bases between. CDR3 length: 13 amino acids. CDR3 in amino acids: CASRNQYTGELFF. CDR3 nucleotide sequence: TGTGCCAGCCGAAATCAATACACCGGGGAGCTGTTTTTT.

A few counts support this clonotype. The gene calls are TRBV5-1 and TRBJ2-7; D possibly uses TRBD1 or TRBD2 (6 bases each). Germline-derived CDR1 and CDR2 are SGHRS and YFSETQ. This CDR3 is built from 14 residues. V lost 6 bases and J lost 3, with 16 bases in between. The DNA for the CDR3 is TGCGCCAGCATCGCGGAGGGGGAAAGCTACGAGCAGTACTTC. The encoded protein is CASIAEGESYEQYF.

This chain joins TRBV28 and TRBJ1-1; D perhaps matches TRBD1 (6 bases). Trimming took 3 bases from V and 5 from J, leaving 19 bases between them. Looked up from germline, CDR1 is MDHEN and CDR2 is SYDVKM. The CDR3 is 16 residues long. The CDR3 here is CASSFKVEGGRTEAFF. CDR3 in DNA: TGTGCCAGCAGTTTTAAGGTTGAAGGGGGTAGGACTGAAGCTTTCTTT.

This clonotype was seen a few times. This chain joins TRBV7-9 and TRBJ2-1; D not resolved. V was pared by 5 bases and J by 12 bases, with 11 bases between. The germline gives CDR1 SEHNR, CDR2 FQNEAQ (reference sequence). The CDR3 contains 11 residues. The DNA of the CDR3 is TGTGCCAGCAGCCCCCTCCCTACGCAGTTCTTC. The encoded protein is CASSPLPTQFF.

This chain links TRBV9 with TRBJ2-2, with 9 bases identical to TRBD2. The CDR3 runs to 16 residues. V lost 4 bases and J lost 5; bases outside the gene matches: 9. Per the germline V gene, CDR1 is SGDLS and CDR2 is YYNGEE. The CDR3 sequence is CASSLYSGGGTGELFF. CDR3 DNA: TGTGCCAGCAGCTTATATAGCGGGGGCGGTACCGGGGAGCTGTTTTTT.

The CDR3 region is CSVVTSTFTDTQYF. In DNA form, the CDR3 reads TGCAGTGTTGTGACTAGCACTTTCACAGATACGCAGTATTTT. The chain joins TRBV20-1 to TRBJ2-3, with 7 bases fitting TRBD2. Trimming took 7 bases from V and 2 from J; bases not matched to a gene: 9. This CDR3 has 14 residues. The germline CDR1 and CDR2 sequences are DFQATT and SNEGSKA (reference sequence).

Only a few counts were recorded for this clonotype. This chain uses TRBV9 with TRBJ2-3, with 7 bases aligning to TRBD1. V shed 0 bases and J 4 bases; nucleotides not matched to a gene: 5. The CDR3 runs to 15 residues. Germline V CDR1 and CDR2: SGDLS, YYNGEE. The DNA for the CDR3 is TGTGCCAGCAGCGTAGCCGGGACAGTGGCAGATACGCAGTATTTT. It translates to CASSVAGTVADTQYF. The full variable domain, completed using reference TRBV9 and TRBJ2-3, is DSGVTQTPKHLITATGQRVTLRCSPRSGDLSVYWYQQSLDQGLQFLIQYYNGEERAKGNILERFSAQQFPDLHSELNLSSLELGDSALYFCASSVAGTVADTQYFGPGTRLTVL.

This chain connects TRBV2 to TRBJ1-1; D is unclear. This CDR3 is built from 14 residues. CDR1 SNHLY and CDR2 FYNNEI come from the germline V gene. V shed 1 base and J shed 1 base, with 7 bases lying between them. The CDR3: CASSEVKGNTEAFF. The CDR3 nucleotides are TGTGCCAGCAGTGAAGTAAAGGGGAACACTGAAGCTTTCTTT.

CDR3 nucleotide sequence: TGTGCCAGTCAAAACCCGGGACTAGCTTCCCTTGGCCATGAGCAGTTCTTC. Translated: CASQNPGLASLGHEQFF. The rearrangement uses TRBV19 and TRBJ2-1; 9 bases fit TRBD2. Germline V gene sequence: CDR1 LNHDA, CDR2 SQIVND (reference sequence). The CDR3 has 17 amino acids. The J segment lost 8 bases and the V segment lost 8 bases, leaving 19 bases of the junction unmatched.

This clonotype was found a few times. The chain links TRBV27 to TRBJ2-7; D is ambiguous. The CDR3 totals 15 residues. The V end lost 4 bases, the J end lost 6 bases, and 19 bases lay between the germline ends. Germline V gene sequence: CDR1 MNHEY, CDR2 SMNVEV (reference sequence). This chain's CDR3 is CASSSPGDSPGEQYF. CDR3 coding DNA: TGTGCCAGCAGTTCCCCAGGAGACTCCCCGGGCGAGCAGTACTTC.

The V gene is TRBV20-1, the J gene TRBJ1-5, with 7 bases aligning to TRBD1. Germline V CDR1 and CDR2: DFQATT, SNEGSKA (reference sequence). The V gene end was trimmed by 6 bases and the J gene end by 5 bases; junction bases not matched to a gene: 7. The CDR3 runs to 13 residues. The CDR3 DNA is TGCAGTGCGCCAGACAGGGCCGATCAGCCCCAGCATTTT. Translated, it gives CSAPDRADQPQHF.

In its sample, this clonotype was seen a few times. The chain carries TRBV20-1 and TRBJ2-7; 11 bases are shared with TRBD2. The V gene end was trimmed by 5 bases and the J gene end by 3 bases; junction bases not matched to a gene: 6. The V gene's germline CDR1 is DFQATT and CDR2 SNEGSKA (reference sequence). The CDR3 totals 14 residues. The CDR3 protein is CSAFTSGRGYEQYF. CDR3 bases: TGCAGTGCTTTCACTAGCGGGAGAGGCTACGAGCAGTACTTC.

The CDR3 sequence is CSARGLKVGRRIYGYTF. The CDR3 DNA reads TGCAGTGCTAGAGGCCTGAAGGTGGGACGGCGGATCTATGGCTACACCTTC. This chain links TRBV20-1 with TRBJ1-2; tentatively, D is TRBD1 (5 bases). V gave up 1 base and J gave up 4 bases, with 22 bases separating them. Germline V gene sequence: CDR1 DFQATT, CDR2 SNEGSKA (reference sequence). This CDR3 has 17 amino acids.

This rearrangement joins TRBV27 to TRBJ2-5; D is unclear. The V end lost 6 bases, the J end lost 1 base, and 3 bases lay between the germline ends. Germline CDR1 MNHEY, CDR2 SMNVEV (reference sequence). The CDR3 extends over 11 amino acids. The DNA for the CDR3 is TGTGCCAGCAGGATCCAAGAGACCCAGTACTTC. This codes for CASRIQETQYF.

The rearrangement links TRBV18 to TRBJ1-3; TRBD1 might be the D (6 bases). CDR1 KGHSH and CDR2 LQKENI come from the germline V gene. The CDR3 extends over 16 amino acids. V was cut by 4 bases and J by 0 bases, with 13 bases left in between. CDR3 nucleotide sequence: TGTGCCAGCTCACTCAACAGGGAGAACTCTGGAAACACCATATATTTT. Its protein product is CASSLNRENSGNTIYF.

This clonotype was seen a few times. The rearrangement joins TRBV4-1 to TRBJ2-3; no firm D call. V was shortened by 1 base and J by 2 bases, with 19 bases between the two germline ends. The CDR3 extends over 18 amino acids. The V gene's germline CDR1 is MGHRA and CDR2 YSYEKL. The DNA of the CDR3 is TGCGCCAGCAGCCAAGTAGCATTAGCCGTCTACTCCACAGATACGCAGTATTTT. Translated, it gives CASSQVALAVYSTDTQYF.

V and J are TRBV9 and TRBJ2-6, with 7 bases that match TRBD2. The CDR3 is made up of 18 amino acids. The germline V gene encodes CDR1 SGDLS and CDR2 YYNGEE. The junction had 9 bases not matched to a gene; V was cut back by 3 bases and J by 0 bases. CDR3 amino acids: CASSGGASGSSGANVLTF. The CDR3 nucleotides are TGTGCCAGCAGCGGTGGAGCTAGCGGCTCCTCTGGGGCCAACGTCCTGACTTTC.

The table lists this clonotype with a few counts. The V call is TRBV14, the J call TRBJ2-3; perhaps TRBD2 as D (6 bases). This CDR3 is 16 amino acids long. V dropped 1 base and J dropped 1 base, with 12 bases sitting between them. CDR1 and CDR2 from the germline V gene are SGHDN and FVKESK. CDR3 protein: CASSQAGWRGTDTQYF. The CDR3 DNA reads as TGTGCCAGCAGCCAAGCGGGATGGAGGGGCACAGATACGCAGTATTTT. Complete variable domain (other parts from reference TRBV14 and TRBJ2-3): EAGVTQFPSHSVIEKGQTVTLRCDPISGHDNLYWYRRVMGKEIKFLLHFVKESKQDESGMPNNRFLAERTGGTYSTLKVQPAELEDSGVYFCASSQAGWRGTDTQYFGPGTRLTVL.